The rows below give T cell receptor beta chains drawn from one sample of a study of T-cell memory formation after mild COVID-19. TCRdb reprocessed the 5' RACE reads via MiXCR and lists one record per CDR3 protein. The top ten hold 13% of the sample, which has about 350,000 distinct CDR3 sequences, 28% seen once. Sequencing used PBMCs or a T cell subset sorted from them (not recorded which). The receptors here all came from an adult woman who had mild COVID-19 (a few samples of this study predate the infection). Cell type and time point are not known. Each CDR3 is given with its conserved first and last residue. D genes are given only for firm matches. Clone size is shown for a subset of rows, as once, few, many or a class of expanded clone.

>TRBV5-1|TRBD2|NA|TRBJ2-1
CASTPGPGRGQFF
TGCGCCAGCACCCCAGGCCCCGGGAGGGGGCAGTTCTTC
>TRBV2|TRBD2|NA|TRBJ2-7
CASSPESGGAYEQYF
TGTGCCAGCAGTCCAGAGAGCGGGGGGGCTTACGAGCAGTACTTC
>TRBV7-8|NA|once|TRBJ1-1
CASSNSKAFF
TGTGCCAGCAGCAACAGCAAAGCTTTCTTT
>TRBV7-2|NA|NA|TRBJ1-6
CASSPYSSYNSPLHF
TGTGCCAGCAGCCCGTACAGCTCCTATAATTCACCCCTCCACTTT
>TRBV9|NA|few|TRBJ1-6
CASSATDSPLHF
TGTGCCAGCAGCGCGACGGATTCACCCCTCCACTTT
>TRBV27|NA|few|TRBJ1-2
CASSRAGPNYGYTF
TGTGCCAGCAGTCGTGCCGGGCCTAACTATGGCTACACCTTC
>TRBV25-1|NA|many|TRBJ2-1
CASSQSDFYNEQFF
TGTGCCAGCAGTCAGTCCGACTTCTACAATGAGCAGTTCTTC
>TRBV6-2/TRBV6-3|TRBD2|NA|TRBJ2-5
CASSYSGLGGETQYF
TGTGCCAGCAGTTACTCGGGACTAGGAGGAGAGACCCAGTACTTC
>TRBV2|TRBD2|NA|TRBJ2-7
CASRKLAGGPDEQYF
TGTGCCAGCAGGAAACTAGCGGGAGGGCCAGACGAGCAGTACTTC
>TRBV14|TRBD1|NA|TRBJ1-5
CASSPRGREPQHF
TGTGCCAGCAGCCCCAGGGGGCGCGAGCCCCAGCATTTT
>TRBV5-5|NA|few|TRBJ2-5
CASSRPGNQETQYF
TGTGCCAGCAGCCGCCCTGGAAACCAAGAGACCCAGTACTTC
>TRBV4-1|TRBD2|few|TRBJ2-5
CASSQGTGMGASGGSGETQYF
TGCGCCAGCAGCCAAGGGACGGGGATGGGGGCTAGCGGGGGATCCGGAGAGACCCAGTACTTC
>TRBV10-3|TRBD1|few|TRBJ1-2
CAIRTGGDGYTF
TGTGCCATCAGGACAGGGGGAGATGGCTACACCTTC
>TRBV20-1|NA|few|TRBJ2-3
CSAASGDTQYF
TGCAGTGCCGCCTCGGGAGATACGCAGTATTTT
>TRBV12-3/TRBV12-4|NA|NA|TRBJ2-1
CASRRDRLPQNEQFF
TGTGCCAGCAGACGGGATCGTCTCCCACAGAATGAGCAGTTCTTC
>TRBV9|TRBD1|NA|TRBJ2-1
CASSVDEDRGYDEQFF
TGTGCCAGCAGCGTAGATGAGGACAGGGGGTACGATGAGCAGTTCTTC
>TRBV19|NA|NA|TRBJ1-1
CASSIDYEGNTEAFF
TGTGCCAGTAGTATAGATTATGAGGGGAACACTGAAGCTTTCTTT
>TRBV4-3|TRBD2|NA|TRBJ2-3
CASSQERSGGIGTDTQYF
TGCGCCAGCAGCCAAGAAAGGTCGGGAGGGATCGGTACAGATACGCAGTATTTT
>TRBV4-2|TRBD2|NA|TRBJ2-1
CASSQDLSGSLYNEQFF
TGTGCCAGCAGCCAGGATCTTAGCGGGTCCCTTTACAATGAGCAGTTCTTC
>TRBV5-1|TRBD2|few|TRBJ2-1
CASSLPGLAGGAVYNEQFF
TGCGCCAGCAGCCTCCCGGGGCTAGCGGGAGGGGCGGTTTACAATGAGCAGTTCTTC
>TRBV4-2|NA|few|TRBJ2-2
CASSQVNGELFF
TGTGCCAGCAGCCAAGTTAACGGGGAGCTGTTTTTT
>TRBV2|NA|NA|TRBJ1-2
CASSEGGYTF
TGTGCCAGCAGTGAGGGTGGCTACACCTTC
>TRBV7-2|NA|few|TRBJ2-4
CASSPDRLAKNIQYF
TGTGCCAGCAGCCCCGACAGACTAGCCAAAAACATTCAGTACTTC
>TRBV12-3/TRBV12-4|TRBD2|NA|TRBJ2-3
CASRLSGRGTDTQYF
TGTGCCAGCAGATTAAGCGGGAGGGGCACAGATACGCAGTATTTT
>TRBV7-2|NA|NA|TRBJ2-3
CASSLGEAVFADTQYF
TGTGCCAGCAGCTTAGGGGAAGCTGTGTTTGCAGATACGCAGTATTTT
>TRBV27|NA|NA|TRBJ2-7
CASSAYPSRGAYEQYF
TGTGCCAGCAGTGCATACCCTAGTAGGGGGGCCTACGAGCAGTACTTC
>TRBV7-2|TRBD1|many|TRBJ2-7
CASSRDRGSEQYF
TGTGCCAGCAGCAGAGACAGGGGAAGCGAGCAGTACTTC
>TRBV12-3/TRBV12-4|NA|few|TRBJ2-6
CASSQGTGANVLTF
TGTGCCAGCAGCCAGGGGACTGGGGCCAACGTCCTGACTTTC
>TRBV27|NA|NA|TRBJ1-5
CASSSMINQPQHF
TGTGCCAGCAGTTCAATGATCAATCAGCCCCAGCATTTT
>TRBV20-1|NA|NA|TRBJ1-5
CSASDGDQPQHF
TGCAGTGCTAGTGACGGGGACCAGCCCCAGCATTTT
>TRBV9|NA|NA|TRBJ2-7
CASSVGNGYEQYF
TGTGCCAGCAGCGTAGGGAACGGCTACGAGCAGTACTTC
>TRBV7-9|NA|few|TRBJ2-3
CASSLQGGVPDTQYF
TGTGCCAGCAGCTTACAGGGCGGCGTCCCAGATACGCAGTATTTT
>TRBV6-5|NA|NA|TRBJ2-2
CASSWGPGIGELFF
TGTGCCAGCAGTTGGGGGCCCGGTATCGGGGAGCTGTTTTTT
>TRBV5-1|NA|few|TRBJ1-2
CASSHGTVLKTF
TGCGCCAGCAGCCATGGGACGGTCCTGAAGACCTTC
>TRBV18|TRBD2|NA|TRBJ2-7
CASSPSGTSGPSYEQYF
TGTGCCAGCTCACCTAGTGGGACTAGCGGGCCCTCCTACGAGCAGTACTTC
>TRBV14|NA|few|TRBJ2-7
CASSRVLSYEQYF
TGTGCCAGCAGCCGAGTCCTATCCTACGAGCAGTACTTC
>TRBV5-1|TRBD1|NA|TRBJ2-3
CASRQGQGSVYTQYF
TGCGCCAGCAGACAGGGACAGGGTAGTGTGTATACGCAGTATTTT
>TRBV7-2|TRBD2|NA|TRBJ2-2
CASNLGSASGPNTGELFF
TGTGCCAGCAACTTAGGGTCGGCTAGCGGGCCGAACACCGGGGAGCTGTTTTTT
>TRBV19|NA|NA|TRBJ2-3
CASSIPLAPTDTQYF
TGTGCCAGTAGTATACCGCTAGCGCCCACAGATACGCAGTATTTT
>TRBV30|NA|few|TRBJ2-2
CAWTAGGRAAGELFF
TGTGCCTGGACAGCCGGGGGACGGGCCGCCGGGGAGCTGTTTTTT
>TRBV6-2/TRBV6-3|NA|few|TRBJ1-1
CASSYSGGHTEAFF
TGTGCCAGCAGTTACTCTGGCGGACACACTGAAGCTTTCTTT
>TRBV7-9|NA|NA|TRBJ1-3
CASSLWSRSLGNTIYF
TGTGCCAGCAGCTTATGGTCGCGGTCTTTGGGAAACACCATATATTTT
>TRBV20-1|NA|NA|TRBJ1-2
CSAGREDYGYTF
TGCAGTGCTGGTAGGGAAGACTATGGCTACACCTTC